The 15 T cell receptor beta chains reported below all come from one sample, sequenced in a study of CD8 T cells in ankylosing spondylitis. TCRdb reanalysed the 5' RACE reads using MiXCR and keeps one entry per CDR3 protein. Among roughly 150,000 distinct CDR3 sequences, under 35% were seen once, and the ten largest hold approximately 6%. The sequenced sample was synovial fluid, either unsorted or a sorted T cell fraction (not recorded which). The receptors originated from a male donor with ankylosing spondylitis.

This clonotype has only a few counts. CDR3 amino acids: CASSSQGQRHTDTQYF. The CDR3 DNA reads TGTGCCAGCAGTTCTCAGGGGCAGCGACACACAGATACGCAGTATTTT. The chain is built from TRBV12-3 or TRBV12-4 and TRBJ2-3; a possible D gene is TRBD1 (6 bases). The CDR3 loop spans 16 amino acids. Trimming shortened V by 4 bases and J by 2 bases, and 16 bases separated the two germline ends.

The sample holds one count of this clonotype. The CDR3 sequence is CASSLGRREAAYEQYF. The CDR3 DNA reads as TGCGCCAGCAGCTTGGGCAGACGTGAGGCGGCTTACGAGCAGTACTTC. J is TRBJ2-7 and V is TRBV5-1; D call uncertain. CDR1 is SGHRS and CDR2 is YFSETQ in the germline V gene. Between the trimmed V and J ends, which lost 0 bases and 4 bases, there was a span of 17 bases. The CDR3 consists of 16 residues.

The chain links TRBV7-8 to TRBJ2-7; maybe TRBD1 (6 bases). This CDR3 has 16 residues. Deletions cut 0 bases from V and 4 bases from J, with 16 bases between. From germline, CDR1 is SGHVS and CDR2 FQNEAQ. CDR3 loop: CASSLAGYGGGYEQYF. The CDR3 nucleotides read TGTGCCAGCAGCTTAGCGGGGTATGGGGGCGGGTACGAGCAGTACTTC.

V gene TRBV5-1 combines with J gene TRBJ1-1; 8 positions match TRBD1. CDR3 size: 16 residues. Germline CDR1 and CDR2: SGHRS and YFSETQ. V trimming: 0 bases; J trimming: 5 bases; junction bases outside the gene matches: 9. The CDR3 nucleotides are TGCGCCAGCAGCTTGGGGGCCGGGACAGGAGGGACTGAAGCTTTCTTT. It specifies CASSLGAGTGGTEAFF.

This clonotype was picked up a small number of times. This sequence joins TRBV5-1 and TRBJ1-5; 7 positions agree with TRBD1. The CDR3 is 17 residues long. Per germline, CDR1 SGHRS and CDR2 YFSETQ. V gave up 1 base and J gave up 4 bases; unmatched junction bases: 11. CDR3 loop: CASSLTGDPSGNQPQHF. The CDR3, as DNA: TGCGCCAGCAGCTTGACAGGGGACCCTTCTGGGAATCAGCCCCAGCATTTT.

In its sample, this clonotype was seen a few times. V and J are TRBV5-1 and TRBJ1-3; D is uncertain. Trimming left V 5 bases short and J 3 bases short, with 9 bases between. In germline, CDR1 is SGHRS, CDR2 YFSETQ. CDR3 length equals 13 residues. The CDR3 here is CASRNPGGNTIYF. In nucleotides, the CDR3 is TGCGCCAGCAGAAACCCCGGTGGAAACACCATATATTTT.

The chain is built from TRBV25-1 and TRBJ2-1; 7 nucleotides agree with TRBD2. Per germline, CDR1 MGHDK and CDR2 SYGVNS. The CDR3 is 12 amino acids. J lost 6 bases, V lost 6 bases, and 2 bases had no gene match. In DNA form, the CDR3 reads TGTGCCAGCAGCTGGACTAGCAATGAGCAGTTCTTC. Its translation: CASSWTSNEQFF.

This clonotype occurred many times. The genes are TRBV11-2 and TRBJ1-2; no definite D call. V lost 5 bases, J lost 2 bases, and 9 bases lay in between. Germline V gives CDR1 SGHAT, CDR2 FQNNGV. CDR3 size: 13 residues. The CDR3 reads CASSQTANYGYTF. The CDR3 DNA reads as TGTGCCAGCAGCCAGACGGCCAACTATGGCTACACCTTC.

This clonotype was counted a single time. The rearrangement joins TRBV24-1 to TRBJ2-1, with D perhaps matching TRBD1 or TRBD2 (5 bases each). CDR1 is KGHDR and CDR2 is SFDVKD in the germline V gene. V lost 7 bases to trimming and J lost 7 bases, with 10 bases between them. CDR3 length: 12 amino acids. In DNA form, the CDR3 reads TGTGCCACCAGGGACAAGCGGAATGAGCAGTTCTTC. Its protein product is CATRDKRNEQFF.

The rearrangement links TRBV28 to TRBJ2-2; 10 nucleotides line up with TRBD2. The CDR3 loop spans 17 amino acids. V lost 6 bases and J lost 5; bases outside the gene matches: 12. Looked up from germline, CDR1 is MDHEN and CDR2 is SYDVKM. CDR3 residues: CASRILRASGSTGELFF. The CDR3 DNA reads TGTGCCAGCAGGATCTTAAGGGCTAGCGGGAGTACCGGGGAGCTGTTTTTT.

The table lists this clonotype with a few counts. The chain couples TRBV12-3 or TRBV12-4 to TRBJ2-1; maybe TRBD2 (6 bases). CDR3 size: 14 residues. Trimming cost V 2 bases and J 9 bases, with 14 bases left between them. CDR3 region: CASSLTTRLVEQFF. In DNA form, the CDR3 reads TGTGCCAGCAGTTTAACGACTAGGCTTGTTGAGCAGTTCTTC.

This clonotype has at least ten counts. CDR3 sequence reads: CASSPTGTGYYEQYF. CDR3 in DNA: TGTGCCAGCAGCCCAACCGGGACAGGGTACTACGAGCAGTACTTC. The V call is TRBV7-9, the J call TRBJ2-7; 9 bases are a match to TRBD1. Germline CDR1 reads SEHNR; CDR2 reads FQNEAQ (reference sequence). V was clipped by 5 bases and J by 3 bases; unmatched bases: 8. The CDR3 is made up of 15 amino acids.

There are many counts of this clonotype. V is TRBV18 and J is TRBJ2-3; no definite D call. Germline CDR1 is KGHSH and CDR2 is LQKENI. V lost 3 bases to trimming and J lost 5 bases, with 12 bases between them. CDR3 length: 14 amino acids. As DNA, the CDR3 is TGTGCCAGCTCACCCGGCCCTTCCGGAGATACGCAGTATTTT. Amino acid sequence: CASSPGPSGDTQYF.

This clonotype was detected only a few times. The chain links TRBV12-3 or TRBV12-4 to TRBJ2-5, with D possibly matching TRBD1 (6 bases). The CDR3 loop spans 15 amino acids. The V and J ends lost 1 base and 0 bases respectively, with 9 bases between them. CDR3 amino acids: CASSLGTANQETQYF. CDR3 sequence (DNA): TGTGCCAGCAGTTTAGGGACAGCTAACCAAGAGACCCAGTACTTC.

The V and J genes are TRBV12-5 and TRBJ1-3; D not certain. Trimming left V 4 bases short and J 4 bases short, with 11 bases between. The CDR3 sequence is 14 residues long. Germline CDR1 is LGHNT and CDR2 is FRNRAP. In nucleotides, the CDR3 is TGTGCTAGTGGTTCGCGCCTGGGCGGAAACACCATATATTTT. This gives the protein CASGSRLGGNTIYF.